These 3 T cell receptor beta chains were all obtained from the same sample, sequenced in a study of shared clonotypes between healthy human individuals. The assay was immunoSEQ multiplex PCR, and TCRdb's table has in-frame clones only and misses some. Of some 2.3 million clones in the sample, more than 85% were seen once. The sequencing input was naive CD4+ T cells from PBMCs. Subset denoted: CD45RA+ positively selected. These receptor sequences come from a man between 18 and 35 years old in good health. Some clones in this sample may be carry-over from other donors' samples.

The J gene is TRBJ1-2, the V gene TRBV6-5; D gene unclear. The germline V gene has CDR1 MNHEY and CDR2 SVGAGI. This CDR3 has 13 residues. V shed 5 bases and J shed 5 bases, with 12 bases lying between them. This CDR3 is CASSLNLWYGYTF. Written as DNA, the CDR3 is TGTGCCAGCAGTCTAAATCTGTGGTATGGCTACACCTTC.

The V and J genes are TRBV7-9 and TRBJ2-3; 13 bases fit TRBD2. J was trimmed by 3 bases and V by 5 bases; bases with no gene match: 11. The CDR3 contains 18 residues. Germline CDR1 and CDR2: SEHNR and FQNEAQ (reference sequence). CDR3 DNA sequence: TGTGCCAGCAGCGAAGGACTAGCGGGAGACCTTAGGACAGATACGCAGTATTTT. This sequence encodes CASSEGLAGDLRTDTQYF. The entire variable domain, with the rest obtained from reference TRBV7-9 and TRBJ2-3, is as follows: DTGVSQNPRHKITKRGQNVTFRCDPISEHNRLYWYRQTLGQGPEFLTYFQNEAQLEKSRLLSDRFSAERPKGSFSTLEIQRTEQGDSAMYLCASSEGLAGDLRTDTQYFGPGTRLTVL.

In DNA form, the CDR3 reads TGTGCCAGTAGTATTTACGGGGTAAATGAAAAACTGTTTTTT. Protein sequence: CASSIYGVNEKLFF. The chain is built from TRBV19 and TRBJ1-4; D uncertain. The V gene's germline CDR1 is LNHDA and CDR2 SQIVND (reference sequence). The CDR3 has 14 residues. V gave up 3 bases and J gave up 5 bases, with 10 bases separating them.